The sequence of this TCR beta chain was determined in a study of T cells after yellow fever vaccination. CDR1 DFQATT and CDR2 SNEGSKA come from the germline V gene (reference sequence). The CDR3 consists of 15 residues. Trimming stripped 1 base from V and 3 bases from J, with 14 bases between. One entry per CDR3 protein results from TCRdb running MiXCR on the 5' RACE reads. The sample lists under 300,000 distinct CDR3 sequences, over 6.5% occurring once. V usage is TRBV20-1 and J usage is TRBJ2-3; weak D call: TRBD1 (6 bases). This sequence was found in a man aged 30 to 45 who received the YFV17D yellow fever vaccine. Specimen: CD4+ T cells sorted from PBMCs, collected on the day of the yellow fever booster vaccination. CDR3 nucleotides: TGCAGTGCTAGAGTACCAGGGACATCAACAGATACGCAGTATTTT. It yields the protein CSARVPGTSTDTQYF.